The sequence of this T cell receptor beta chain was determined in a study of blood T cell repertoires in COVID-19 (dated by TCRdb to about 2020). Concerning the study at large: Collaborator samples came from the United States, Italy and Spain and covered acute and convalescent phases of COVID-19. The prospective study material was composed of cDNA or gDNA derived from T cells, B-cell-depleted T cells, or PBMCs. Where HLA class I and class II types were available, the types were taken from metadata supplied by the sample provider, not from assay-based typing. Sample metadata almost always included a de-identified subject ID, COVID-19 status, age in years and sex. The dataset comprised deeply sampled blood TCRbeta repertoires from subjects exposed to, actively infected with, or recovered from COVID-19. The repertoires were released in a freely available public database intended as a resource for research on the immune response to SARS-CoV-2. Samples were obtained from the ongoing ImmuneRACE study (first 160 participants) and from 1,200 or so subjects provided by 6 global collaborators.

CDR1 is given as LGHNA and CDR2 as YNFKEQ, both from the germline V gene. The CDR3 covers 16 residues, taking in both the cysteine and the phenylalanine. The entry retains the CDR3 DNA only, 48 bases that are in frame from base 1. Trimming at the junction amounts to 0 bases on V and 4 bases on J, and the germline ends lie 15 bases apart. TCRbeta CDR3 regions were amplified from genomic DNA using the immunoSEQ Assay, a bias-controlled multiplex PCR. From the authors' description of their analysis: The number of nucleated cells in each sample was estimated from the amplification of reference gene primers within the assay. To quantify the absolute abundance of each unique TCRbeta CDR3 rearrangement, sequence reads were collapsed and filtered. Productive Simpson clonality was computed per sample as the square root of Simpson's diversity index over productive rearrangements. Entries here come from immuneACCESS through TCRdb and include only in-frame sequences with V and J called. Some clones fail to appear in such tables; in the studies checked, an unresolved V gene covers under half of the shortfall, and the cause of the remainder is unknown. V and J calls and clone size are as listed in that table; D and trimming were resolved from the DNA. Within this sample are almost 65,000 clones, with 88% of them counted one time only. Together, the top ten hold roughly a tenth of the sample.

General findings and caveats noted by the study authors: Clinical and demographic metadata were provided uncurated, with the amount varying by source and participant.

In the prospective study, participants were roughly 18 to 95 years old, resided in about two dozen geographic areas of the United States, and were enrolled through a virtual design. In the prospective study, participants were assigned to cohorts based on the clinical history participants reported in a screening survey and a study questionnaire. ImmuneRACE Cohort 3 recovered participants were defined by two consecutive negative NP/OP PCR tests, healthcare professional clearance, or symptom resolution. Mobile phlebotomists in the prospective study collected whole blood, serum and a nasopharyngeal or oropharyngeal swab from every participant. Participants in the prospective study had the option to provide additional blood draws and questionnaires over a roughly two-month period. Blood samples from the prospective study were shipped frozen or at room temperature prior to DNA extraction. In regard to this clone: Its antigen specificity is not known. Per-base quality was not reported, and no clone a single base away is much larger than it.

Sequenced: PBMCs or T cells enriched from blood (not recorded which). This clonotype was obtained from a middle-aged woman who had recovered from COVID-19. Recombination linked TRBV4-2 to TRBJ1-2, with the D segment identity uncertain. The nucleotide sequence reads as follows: TGTGCCAGCAGCCAAGAAGCTAACCTACCCTCCTATGGCTACACCTTC. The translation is CASSQEANLPSYGYTF.